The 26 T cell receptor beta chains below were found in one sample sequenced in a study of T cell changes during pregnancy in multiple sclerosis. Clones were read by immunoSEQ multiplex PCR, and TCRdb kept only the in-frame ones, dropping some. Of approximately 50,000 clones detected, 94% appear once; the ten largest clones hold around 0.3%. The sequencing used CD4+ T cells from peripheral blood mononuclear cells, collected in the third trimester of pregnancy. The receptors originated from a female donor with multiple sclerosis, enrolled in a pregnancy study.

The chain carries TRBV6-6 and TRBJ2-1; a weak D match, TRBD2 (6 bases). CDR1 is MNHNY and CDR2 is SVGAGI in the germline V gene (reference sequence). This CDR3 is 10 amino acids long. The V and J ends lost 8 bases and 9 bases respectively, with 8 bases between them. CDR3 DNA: TGTGCCAGCGGGCGGGGTGAGCAGTTCTTC. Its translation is CASGRGEQFF.

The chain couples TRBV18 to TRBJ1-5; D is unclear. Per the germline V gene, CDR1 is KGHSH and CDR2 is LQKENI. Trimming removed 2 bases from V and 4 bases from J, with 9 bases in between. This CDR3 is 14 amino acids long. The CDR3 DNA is TGTGCCAGCTCACCAGACGAGGGTAATCAGCCCCAGCATTTT. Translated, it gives CASSPDEGNQPQHF.

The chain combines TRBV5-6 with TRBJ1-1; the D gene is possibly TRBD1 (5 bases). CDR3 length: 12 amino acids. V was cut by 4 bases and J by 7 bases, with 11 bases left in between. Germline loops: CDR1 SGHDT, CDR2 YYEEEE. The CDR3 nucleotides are TGTGCCAGCAGCCCATTCGACAGTGAAGCTTTCTTT. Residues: CASSPFDSEAFF.

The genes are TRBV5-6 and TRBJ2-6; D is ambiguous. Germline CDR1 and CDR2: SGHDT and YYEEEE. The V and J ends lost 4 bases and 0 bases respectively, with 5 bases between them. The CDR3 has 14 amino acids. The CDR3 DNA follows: TGTGCCAGCAGCCGTCGCTCTGGGGCCAACGTCCTGACTTTC. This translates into CASSRRSGANVLTF.

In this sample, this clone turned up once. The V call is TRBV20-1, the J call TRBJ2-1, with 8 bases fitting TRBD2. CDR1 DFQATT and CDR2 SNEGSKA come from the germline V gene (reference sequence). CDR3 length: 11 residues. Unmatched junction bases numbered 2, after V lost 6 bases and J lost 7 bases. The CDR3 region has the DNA TGCAGTGCCCCGGGGGGGAATGAGCAGTTCTTC. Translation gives CSAPGGNEQFF.

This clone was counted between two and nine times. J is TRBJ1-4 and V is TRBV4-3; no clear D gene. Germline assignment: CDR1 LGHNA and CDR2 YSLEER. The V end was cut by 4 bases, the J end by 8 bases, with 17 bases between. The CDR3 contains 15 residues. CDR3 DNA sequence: TGCGCCAGCAGCCCCCGACCGGGAACGGGAGAAAAACTGTTTTTT. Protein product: CASSPRPGTGEKLFF.

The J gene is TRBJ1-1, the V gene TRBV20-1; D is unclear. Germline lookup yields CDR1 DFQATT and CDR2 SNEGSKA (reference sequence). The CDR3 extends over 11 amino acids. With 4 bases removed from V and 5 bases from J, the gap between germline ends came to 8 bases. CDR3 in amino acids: CSAKRGTEAFF. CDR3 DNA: TGCAGTGCTAAACGGGGAACTGAAGCTTTCTTT.

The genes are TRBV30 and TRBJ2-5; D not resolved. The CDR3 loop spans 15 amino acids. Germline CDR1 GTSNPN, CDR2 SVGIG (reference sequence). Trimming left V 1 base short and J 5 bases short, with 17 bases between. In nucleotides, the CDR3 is TGTGCCTGGAGTGAAGGTACCAGGCGTAGGGAGACCCAGTACTTC. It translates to CAWSEGTRRRETQYF. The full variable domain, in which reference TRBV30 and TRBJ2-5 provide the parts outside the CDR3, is SQTIHQWPATLVQPVGSPLSLECTVEGTSNPNLYWYRQAAGRGLQLLFYSVGIGQISSEVPQNLSASRPQDRQFILSSKKLLLSDSGFYLCAWSEGTRRRETQYFGPGTRLLVL.

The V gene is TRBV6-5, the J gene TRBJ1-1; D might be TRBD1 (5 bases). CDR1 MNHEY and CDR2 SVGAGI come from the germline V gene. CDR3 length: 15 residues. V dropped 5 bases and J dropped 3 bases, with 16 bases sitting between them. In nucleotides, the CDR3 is TGTGCCAGCAGTCAACAGACAGTAGGTGACACTGAAGCTTTCTTT. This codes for CASSQQTVGDTEAFF.

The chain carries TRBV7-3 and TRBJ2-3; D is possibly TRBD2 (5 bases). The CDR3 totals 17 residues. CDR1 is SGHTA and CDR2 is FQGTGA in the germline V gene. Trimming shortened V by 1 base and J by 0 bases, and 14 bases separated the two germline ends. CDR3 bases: TGTGCCAGCAGCTTAAGTTCATCGGGGATTAGCACAGATACGCAGTATTTT. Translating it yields CASSLSSSGISTDTQYF.

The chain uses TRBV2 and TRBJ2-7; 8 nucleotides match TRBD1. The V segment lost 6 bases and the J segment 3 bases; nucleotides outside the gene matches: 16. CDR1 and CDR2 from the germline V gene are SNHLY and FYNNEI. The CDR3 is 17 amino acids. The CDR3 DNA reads TGTGCCAGCAGACGCACCGTCCAGGGGGCGAGGTTCTACGAGCAGTACTTC. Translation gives CASRRTVQGARFYEQYF. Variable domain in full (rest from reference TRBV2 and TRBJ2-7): EPEVTQTPSHQVTQMGQEVILRCVPISNHLYFYWYRQILGQKVEFLVSFYNNEISEKSEIFDDQFSVERPDGSNFTLKIRSTKLEDSAMYFCASRRTVQGARFYEQYFGPGTRLTVT.

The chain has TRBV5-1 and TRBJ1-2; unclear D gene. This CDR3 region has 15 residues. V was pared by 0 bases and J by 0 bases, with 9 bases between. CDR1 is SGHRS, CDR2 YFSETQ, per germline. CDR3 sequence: CASSLEDGANYGYTF. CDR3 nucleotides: TGCGCCAGCAGCTTGGAGGACGGGGCTAACTATGGCTACACCTTC.

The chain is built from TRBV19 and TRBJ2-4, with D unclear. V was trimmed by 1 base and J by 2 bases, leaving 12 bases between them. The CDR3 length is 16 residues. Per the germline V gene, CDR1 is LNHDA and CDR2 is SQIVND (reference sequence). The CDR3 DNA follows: TGTGCCAGTAGTATAGGACTCTCTTTGACCAAAAACATTCAGTACTTC. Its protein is CASSIGLSLTKNIQYF.

For the CDR3, the DNA is TGCGCCAGCAGCCAAGCCCCGCTGACAGGGGGCACTGAAGCTTTCTTT. Residues: CASSQAPLTGGTEAFF. The genes are TRBV4-3 and TRBJ1-1, with TRBD1 matching over 9 bases. CDR1 is LGHNA and CDR2 is YSLEER in the germline V gene. After removal of 1 base from V and 4 bases from J, the junction contained 7 bases not matched to a gene. The CDR3 sequence is 16 residues long.

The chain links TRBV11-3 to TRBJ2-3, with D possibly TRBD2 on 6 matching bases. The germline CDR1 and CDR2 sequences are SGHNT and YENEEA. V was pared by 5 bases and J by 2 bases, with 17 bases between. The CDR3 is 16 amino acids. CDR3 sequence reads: CASSLNIAEFTDTQYF. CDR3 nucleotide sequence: TGTGCCAGCAGCCTAAATATAGCGGAATTCACAGATACGCAGTATTTT.

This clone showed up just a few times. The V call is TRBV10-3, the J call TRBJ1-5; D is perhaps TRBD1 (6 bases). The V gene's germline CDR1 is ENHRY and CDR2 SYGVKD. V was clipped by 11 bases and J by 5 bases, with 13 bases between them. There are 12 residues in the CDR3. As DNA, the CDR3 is TGTGCCGCCTCGAACAGGGATCAGCCCCAGCATTTT. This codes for CAASNRDQPQHF.

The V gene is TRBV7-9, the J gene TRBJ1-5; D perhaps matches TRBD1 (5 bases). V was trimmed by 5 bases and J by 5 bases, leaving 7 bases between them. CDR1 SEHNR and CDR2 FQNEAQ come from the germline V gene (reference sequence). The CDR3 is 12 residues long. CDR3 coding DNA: TGTGCCAGCAGCACGACAGATCAGCCCCAGCATTTT. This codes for CASSTTDQPQHF.

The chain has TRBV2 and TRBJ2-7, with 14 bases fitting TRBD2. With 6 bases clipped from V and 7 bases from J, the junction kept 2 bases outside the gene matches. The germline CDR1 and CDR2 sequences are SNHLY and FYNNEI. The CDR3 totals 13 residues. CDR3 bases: TGTGCCAGCAGGAGACTAGCGGGAGGGGAGCAGTACTTC. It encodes CASRRLAGGEQYF. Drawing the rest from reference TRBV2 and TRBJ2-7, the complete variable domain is EPEVTQTPSHQVTQMGQEVILRCVPISNHLYFYWYRQILGQKVEFLVSFYNNEISEKSEIFDDQFSVERPDGSNFTLKIRSTKLEDSAMYFCASRRLAGGEQYFGPGTRLTVT.

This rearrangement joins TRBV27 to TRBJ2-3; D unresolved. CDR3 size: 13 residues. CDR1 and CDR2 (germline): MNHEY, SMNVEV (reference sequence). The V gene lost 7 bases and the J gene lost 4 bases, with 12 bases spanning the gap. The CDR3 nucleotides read TGTGCCAGCATGAGGAGAGGTCCAGATACGCAGTATTTT. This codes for CASMRRGPDTQYF.

In nucleotides, the CDR3 is TGTGCCAGCTCACCGGGTTTGAGGGAGACCCAGTACTTC. It is translated as CASSPGLRETQYF. J is TRBJ2-5 and V is TRBV18; D ambiguous. From germline, CDR1 is KGHSH and CDR2 LQKENI. CDR3 length: 13 residues. Between the trimmed V and J ends, which lost 3 bases and 5 bases, there was a span of 10 bases.

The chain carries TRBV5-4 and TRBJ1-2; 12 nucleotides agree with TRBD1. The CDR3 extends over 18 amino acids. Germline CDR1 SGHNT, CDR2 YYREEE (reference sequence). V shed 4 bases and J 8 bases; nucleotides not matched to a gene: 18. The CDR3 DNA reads TGTGCCAGCAGCCGTCCCGGGACAGGGGGCGCTTTAGGATCAGGCTACACCTTC. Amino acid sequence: CASSRPGTGGALGSGYTF. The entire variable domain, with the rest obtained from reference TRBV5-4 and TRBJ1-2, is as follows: ETGVTQSPTHLIKTRGQQVTLRCSSQSGHNTVSWYQQALGQGPQFIFQYYREEENGRGNFPPRFSGLQFPNYSSELNVNALELDDSALYLCASSRPGTGGALGSGYTFGSGTRLTVV.

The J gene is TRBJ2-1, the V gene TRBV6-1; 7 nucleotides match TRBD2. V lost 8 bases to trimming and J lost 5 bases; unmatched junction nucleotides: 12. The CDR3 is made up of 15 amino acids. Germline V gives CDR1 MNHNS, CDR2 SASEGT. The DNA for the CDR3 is TGTGCCAGCGCCCCGTCTAGCGGTACCCACAATGAGCAGTTCTTC. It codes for CASAPSSGTHNEQFF.

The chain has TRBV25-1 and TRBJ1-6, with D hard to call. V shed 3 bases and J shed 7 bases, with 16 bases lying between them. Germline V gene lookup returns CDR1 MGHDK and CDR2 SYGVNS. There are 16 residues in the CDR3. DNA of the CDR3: TGTGCCAGCAGTGAGTTGGTTGTGAGTCCGAATTCACCCCTCCACTTT. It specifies CASSELVVSPNSPLHF. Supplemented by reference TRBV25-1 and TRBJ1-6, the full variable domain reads EADIYQTPRYLVIGTGKKITLECSQTMGHDKMYWYQQDPGMELHLIHYSYGVNSTEKGDLSSESTVSRIRTEHFPLTLESARPSHTSQYLCASSELVVSPNSPLHFGNGTRLTVT.

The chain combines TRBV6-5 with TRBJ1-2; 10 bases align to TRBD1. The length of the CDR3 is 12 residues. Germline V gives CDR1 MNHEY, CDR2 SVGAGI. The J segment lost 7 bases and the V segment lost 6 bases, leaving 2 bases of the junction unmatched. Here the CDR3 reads CASRWTGGGYTF. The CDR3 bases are TGTGCCAGCAGGTGGACAGGGGGTGGCTACACCTTC.

CDR3 sequence reads: CASSSTSGSGTGELFF. The CDR3 DNA is TGTGCCAGCAGCTCTACGAGCGGGAGCGGAACCGGGGAGCTGTTTTTT. The chain uses TRBV7-2 and TRBJ2-2; 8 positions agree with TRBD2. Germline CDR1 and CDR2: SGHTA and FQGNSA. Trimming at V came to 4 bases and at J to 5 bases, leaving 9 bases not matched to a gene. There are 16 residues in the CDR3.

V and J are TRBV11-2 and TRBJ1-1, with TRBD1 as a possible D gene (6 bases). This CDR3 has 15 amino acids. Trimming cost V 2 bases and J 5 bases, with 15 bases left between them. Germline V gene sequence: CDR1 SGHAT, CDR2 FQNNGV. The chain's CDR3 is CASSLYSQGGTEAFF. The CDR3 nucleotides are TGTGCCAGCAGCTTATACTCACAGGGCGGAACTGAAGCTTTCTTT.